Below are 15 T cell receptor beta chains sequenced from a single sample in a study of CD8+ T cells in alopecia areata listed by TCRdb under 2018. Library generation was performed with the immunoSEQ multiplex PCR assay. To provide template for TCR sequencing, every sample had RNA extracted and reverse transcribed into cDNA. In its TCRdb copy, this immuneACCESS table keeps in-frame sequences only and misses some clones. Where compared with another copy, unresolved V genes explain less than half of these, and the others have no known cause. This sample holds approximately 210,000 clones; roughly 40% were observed only once. The top ten clonotypes cover roughly 2.6% of the sample. Read against the paper, the sample's treatment or condition label means: oral pan-JAK inhibitor, 5-10 mg twice daily. Source: CD4+ T cells sorted from blood, taken around week 37, from a patient treated with tofacitinib. These receptors were obtained from a human donor with alopecia areata.

In this sample, this clone turned up a few times. The chain couples TRBV7-8 to TRBJ2-7; D perhaps matches TRBD1 (6 bases). Trimming stripped 5 bases from V and 6 bases from J, with 23 bases between. Germline V lookup: CDR1 SGHVS, CDR2 FQNEAQ. The CDR3 sequence is 16 residues long. The CDR3 sequence is CASSRDSGHDPLEQYF. CDR3 nucleotides: TGTGCCAGCAGCCGAGATTCGGGACATGACCCCCTCGAGCAGTACTTC.

The chain combines TRBV5-1 with TRBJ2-3; no reliable D call. The CDR3 totals 11 residues. Trimming pared 6 bases from V and 2 bases from J, leaving 4 bases between. Germline CDR1 and CDR2: SGHRS and YFSETQ. The CDR3 DNA sequence: TGCGCCAGCACCTCCACAGATACGCAGTATTTT. As protein: CASTSTDTQYF.

This clone was observed a handful of times. CDR3 in amino acids: CASSLTGEQYF. The DNA for the CDR3 is TGCGCCAGCAGCCTTACGGGTGAGCAGTACTTC. The chain recombines TRBV5-1 with TRBJ2-7, with unresolved D. Germline values: CDR1 SGHRS, CDR2 YFSETQ. The CDR3 runs 11 residues. Trimming pared 4 bases from V and 7 bases from J, leaving 9 bases between.

V gene TRBV6-5 combines with J gene TRBJ2-5; unclear D gene. This CDR3 is built from 12 residues. The germline gives CDR1 MNHEY, CDR2 SVGAGI. V shed 4 bases and J shed 7 bases, with 10 bases lying between them. In DNA form, the CDR3 reads TGTGCCAGCAGTTCGGGCGGCGGGACCCAGTACTTC. Protein product: CASSSGGGTQYF.

The rearrangement uses TRBV13 and TRBJ2-7; D remains ambiguous. Germline V lookup: CDR1 PRHDT, CDR2 FYEKMQ (reference sequence). The CDR3 consists of 15 residues. V shed 8 bases and J shed 0 bases, with 17 bases lying between them. CDR3 region: CASGQLRLDSYEQYF. The CDR3 nucleotides are TGTGCCAGCGGCCAACTAAGACTCGACTCCTACGAGCAGTACTTC.

The J gene is TRBJ2-5, the V gene TRBV27; maybe TRBD2 (5 bases). Germline CDR1 reads MNHEY; CDR2 reads SMNVEV (reference sequence). The CDR3 runs to 14 residues. Trimming stripped 3 bases from V and 4 bases from J, with 12 bases between. CDR3 sequence: CASSFRSGRETQYF. In DNA form, the CDR3 reads TGTGCCAGCAGTTTTCGGAGCGGCCGAGAGACCCAGTACTTC.

This clone was recorded once. The chain is built from TRBV15 and TRBJ2-7; 7 nucleotides agree with TRBD1. CDR3 length equals 13 residues. The trim removed 1 base at V and 6 bases at J, leaving 3 bases unmatched. CDR1 and CDR2 from the germline V gene are LNHNV and YYDKDF (reference sequence). The CDR3 coding sequence is TGTGCCACCAGCAGAGTTCGGGACAGCGAGCAGTACTTC. It yields the protein CATSRVRDSEQYF.

This chain joins TRBV5-5 and TRBJ2-7; weak D call: TRBD2 (6 bases). The ends were cut back, 8 bases at V and 0 bases at J, with 15 bases in the middle. Looked up from germline, CDR1 is SGHKS and CDR2 is YYEKEE (reference sequence). This CDR3 is built from 14 residues. Written as DNA, the CDR3 is TGTGCCAGTTCCCCGGGACTCCGCTCCTACGAGCAGTACTTC. Translation: CASSPGLRSYEQYF.

The chain recombines TRBV9 with TRBJ1-3; D possibly corresponds to TRBD1 (5 bases). This CDR3 spans 16 amino acids. Germline V lookup: CDR1 SGDLS, CDR2 YYNGEE. Trimming removed 3 bases at V and 2 bases at J, with 15 bases between. DNA for the CDR3: TGTGCCAGCAGCGGCACATCAGGGCAGCCTGGAAACACCATATATTTT. Protein: CASSGTSGQPGNTIYF.

This clone showed up just a few times. V and J are TRBV15 and TRBJ2-2; D remains unclear. There are 14 residues in the CDR3. Trimming took off 4 bases at V and 0 bases at J, with 6 bases between the two ends. CDR1 and CDR2 from the germline V gene are LNHNV and YYDKDF (reference sequence). The CDR3 DNA reads TGTGCCACCAGCACGGACGCGAACACCGGGGAGCTGTTTTTT. Residues: CATSTDANTGELFF. Full variable domain (outside the CDR3, taken from reference TRBV15 and TRBJ2-2): DAMVIQNPRYQVTQFGKPVTLSCSQTLNHNVMYWYQQKSSQAPKLLFHYYDKDFNNEADTPDNFQSRRPNTSFCFLDIRSPGLGDTAMYLCATSTDANTGELFFGEGSRLTVL.

This clone was detected only a few times. V and J are TRBV7-9 and TRBJ1-2; no clear D. CDR3 length: 13 amino acids. The V end lost 1 base, the J end lost 10 bases, and 13 bases lay between the germline ends. Germline V gives CDR1 SEHNR, CDR2 FQNEAQ (reference sequence). The CDR3 sequence: CASSLGLADAYTF. In nucleotides, the CDR3 is TGTGCCAGCAGCTTAGGGTTGGCTGATGCCTACACCTTC.

CDR3 DNA sequence: TGTGCCAGTAGTACCAAGCGGGAGGGACCCTACAATGAGCAGTTCTTC. Translating it yields CASSTKREGPYNEQFF. V is TRBV19 and J is TRBJ2-1, with TRBD2 identical over 10 bases. The CDR3 is made up of 16 amino acids. The ends lost 4 bases at V and 2 bases at J; junction bases unmatched: 5. In germline, CDR1 is LNHDA, CDR2 SQIVND (reference sequence).

The chain links TRBV19 to TRBJ2-5; D may be TRBD1 (5 bases). V shed 5 bases and J shed 0 bases, with 10 bases lying between them. Germline V gives CDR1 LNHDA, CDR2 SQIVND (reference sequence). The CDR3 contains 14 residues. CDR3 sequence: CASSLKGYQETQYF. In DNA form, the CDR3 reads TGTGCCAGTAGTTTGAAGGGGTACCAAGAGACCCAGTACTTC.

This clone was recorded a few times. The J gene is TRBJ2-1, the V gene TRBV23-1; D might be TRBD1 (6 bases). TRBV23-1 is noted as an ORF with a role that remains uncertain. Trimming cost V 0 bases and J 6 bases, with 12 bases left between them. The CDR3 totals 15 residues. CDR3 sequence: CASSQSGAQSNEQFF. The CDR3 nucleotides read TGCGCCAGCAGTCAATCGGGGGCCCAGAGCAATGAGCAGTTCTTC.

This chain uses TRBV19 with TRBJ2-1; no definite D call. The CDR3 is made up of 15 amino acids. V gave up 7 bases and J gave up 7 bases, with 20 bases separating them. Looked up from germline, CDR1 is LNHDA and CDR2 is SQIVND (reference sequence). CDR3 amino acids: CASTATHVGLNEQFF. The CDR3 nucleotides read TGTGCCAGTACCGCAACCCACGTCGGTTTAAATGAGCAGTTCTTC.